The clone carrying this T cell receptor (beta chain) was seen a few times. Germline-derived CDR1 and CDR2 are MNHEY and SMNVEV (reference sequence). With 5 bases removed from V and 1 base from J, the gap between germline ends came to 12 bases. CDR3 size: 14 residues. These data come from a study of blood T cell repertoires in COVID-19. Libraries were prepared by immunoSEQ multiplex PCR; TCRdb keeps only in-frame clonotypes and omits some of them. Altogether about 45,000 clones are present, around 80% being singletons, with the ten largest covering roughly 8.2%. The sequence came from a man aged 80 or over in a cohort sampled during active COVID-19. The sample was peripheral blood. The gene calls are TRBV27 and TRBJ2-7; D may be TRBD2 (6 bases). CDR3 residues: CASSKVSGSYEQYF. DNA for the CDR3: TGTGCCAGCAGTAAAGTTAGCGGTTCCTACGAGCAGTACTTC.